This T cell receptor (beta chain) emerged from a study of blood T cell repertoires in COVID-19. At the level of the study: Spain, Italy and the United States supplied samples that represented acute and convalescent COVID-19.

Germline lookup yields CDR1 SQVTM and CDR2 ANQGSEA. There are 12 residues in the CDR3. The V and J ends lost 0 bases and 9 bases respectively, with 9 bases between them. Methods used by the authors: Reference gene primer amplification yielded estimated nucleated cell counts. Measured with immunoSEQ multiplex PCR; TCRdb has only the in-frame clones, and not every one. D and trimming come from the DNA, and the V and J calls and clone size come from that table. Among under 200,000 clones, about nine tenths were seen once, and the ten largest hold about 0.54%. This receptor was obtained from a man in his fifties or sixties with acute or convalescent COVID-19. Sequencing used peripheral blood. The genes are TRBV29-1 and TRBJ2-1; D is uncertain. CDR3 protein: CSVEDWAVEQFF. The CDR3 DNA reads as TGCAGCGTTGAAGATTGGGCAGTTGAGCAGTTCTTC.